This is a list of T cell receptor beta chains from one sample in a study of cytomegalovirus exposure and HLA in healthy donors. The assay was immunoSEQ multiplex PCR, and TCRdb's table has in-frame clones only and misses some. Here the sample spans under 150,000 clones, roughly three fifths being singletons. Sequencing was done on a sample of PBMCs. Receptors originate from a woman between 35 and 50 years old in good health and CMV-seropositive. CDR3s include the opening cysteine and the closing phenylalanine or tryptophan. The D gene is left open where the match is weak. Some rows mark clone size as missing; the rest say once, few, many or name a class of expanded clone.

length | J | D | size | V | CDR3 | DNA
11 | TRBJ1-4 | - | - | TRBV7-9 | CSSSRGGELFF | TGTTCCAGCAGCCGGGGAGGAGAGCTGTTTTTT
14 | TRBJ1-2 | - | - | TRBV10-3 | CAISESYRADGYTF | TGTGCCATCAGTGAGTCGTACAGGGCAGATGGCTACACCTTC
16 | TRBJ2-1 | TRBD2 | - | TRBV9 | CASNPGTSGNYNEQFF | TGTGCCAGCAACCCCGGGACTAGCGGGAACTACAATGAGCAGTTCTTC
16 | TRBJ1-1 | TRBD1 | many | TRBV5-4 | CASSEGAGGLNTEAFF | TGTGCCAGCAGCGAGGGGGCAGGGGGATTGAACACTGAAGCTTTCTTT
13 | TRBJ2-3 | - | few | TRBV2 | CASSLLGTDTQYF | TGTGCCAGCAGCCTGCTAGGCACAGATACGCAGTATTTT
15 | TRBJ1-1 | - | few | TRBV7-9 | CASSLGSFGNTEAFF | TGTGCCAGCAGCTTAGGTTCATTCGGGAACACTGAAGCTTTCTTT
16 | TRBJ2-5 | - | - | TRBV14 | CASSYMGRETQETQYF | TGTGCCAGCAGCTATATGGGCAGGGAAACTCAAGAGACCCAGTACTTC
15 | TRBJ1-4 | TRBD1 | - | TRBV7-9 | CASSDWGQGDEKLFF | TGTGCCAGCAGCGACTGGGGACAGGGGGATGAAAAACTGTTTTTT
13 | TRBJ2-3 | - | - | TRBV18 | CASSPRLTDTQYF | TGTGCCAGCTCACCCCGTCTTACAGATACGCAGTATTTT
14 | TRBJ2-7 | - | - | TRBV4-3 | CASSQAGDGYEQYF | TGCGCCAGCAGCCAAGCGGGGGATGGCTACGAGCAGTACTTC
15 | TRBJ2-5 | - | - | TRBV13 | CASSSKWDFQETQYF | TGTGCCAGCAGCTCCAAATGGGACTTCCAAGAGACCCAGTACTTC
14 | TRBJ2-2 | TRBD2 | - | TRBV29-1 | CSVPAGVSAGELFF | TGCAGCGTTCCTGCGGGAGTATCCGCCGGGGAGCTGTTTTTT
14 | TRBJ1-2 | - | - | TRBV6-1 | CASSVRAALGGYTF | TGTGCCAGCAGTGTGCGGGCCGCCTTAGGTGGCTACACCTTC
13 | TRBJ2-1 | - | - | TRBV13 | CASSSSQNNEQFF | TGTGCCAGCAGTTCATCCCAGAACAATGAGCAGTTCTTC
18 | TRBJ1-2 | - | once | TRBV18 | CASSRTQGRRTEIHGYTF | TGTGCCAGCTCACGAACACAGGGAAGAAGAACCGAAATTCATGGCTACACCTTC
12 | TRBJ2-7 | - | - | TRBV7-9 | CASSLVRFEQYF | TGTGCCAGCAGCTTAGTCAGGTTCGAGCAGTACTTC
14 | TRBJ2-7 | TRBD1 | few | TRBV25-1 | CASSEGTGVYEQYF | TGTGCCAGCAGTGAAGGGACAGGGGTCTACGAGCAGTACTTC
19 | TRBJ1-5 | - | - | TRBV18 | CASSPSPGGREGDNQPQHF | TGTGCCAGCTCACCTTCGCCAGGAGGCAGAGAAGGAGACAATCAGCCCCAGCATTTT
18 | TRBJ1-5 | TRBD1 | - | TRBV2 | CASTPRGAGKSSNQPQHF | TGTGCCAGCACCCCCAGGGGGGCAGGGAAGAGTAGCAATCAGCCCCAGCATTTT
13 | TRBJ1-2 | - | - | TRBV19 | CASTGVGNYGYTF | TGTGCCAGTACGGGGGTGGGGAACTATGGCTACACCTTC
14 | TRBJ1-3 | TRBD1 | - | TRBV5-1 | CASSEDRAGNTIYF | TGCGCCAGCAGCGAAGACAGGGCTGGAAACACCATATATTTT
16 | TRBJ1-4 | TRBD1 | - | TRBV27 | CASSLSGQGAWEKLFF | TGTGCCAGCAGTTTATCCGGACAGGGGGCTTGGGAAAAACTGTTTTTT
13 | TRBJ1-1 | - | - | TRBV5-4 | CASSQPGNTEAFF | TGTGCCAGCAGCCAGCCGGGGAACACTGAAGCTTTCTTT
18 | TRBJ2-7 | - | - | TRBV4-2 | CASSQDPRRRDIKYEQYF | TGTGCCAGCAGCCAAGATCCTCGTCGCCGAGACATTAAATACGAGCAGTACTTC
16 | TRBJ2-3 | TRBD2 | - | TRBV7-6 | CASSFLIAGGTDTQYF | TGTGCCAGCAGCTTCCTCATAGCGGGGGGCACAGATACGCAGTATTTT
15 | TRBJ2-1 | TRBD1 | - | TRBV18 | CASSRQVTGINEQFF | TGTGCCAGCTCCCGTCAGGTGACAGGGATAAATGAGCAGTTCTTC
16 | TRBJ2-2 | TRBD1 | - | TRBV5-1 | CASSLSRQGAGGELFF | TGCGCCAGCAGCTTGTCGAGACAGGGGGCTGGCGGGGAGCTGTTTTTT
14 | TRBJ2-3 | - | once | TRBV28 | CASSLTLLTDTQYF | TGTGCCAGCAGTTTAACTCTGCTAACGGATACGCAGTATTTT
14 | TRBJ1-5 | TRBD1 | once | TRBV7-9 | CASSLGQGGQPQHF | TGTGCCAGCAGTCTCGGACAGGGAGGTCAGCCCCAGCATTTT
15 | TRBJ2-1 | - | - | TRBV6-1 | CASSETGISYNEQFF | TGTGCCAGCAGTGAAACGGGGATCTCCTACAATGAGCAGTTCTTC
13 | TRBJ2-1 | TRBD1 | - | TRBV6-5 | CASKQGANSEQFF | TGTGCCAGCAAGCAGGGGGCTAATAGTGAGCAGTTCTTC
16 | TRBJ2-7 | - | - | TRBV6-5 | CASSYGIPGSSYEQYF | TGTGCCAGCAGTTATGGTATACCGGGAAGCTCCTACGAGCAGTACTTC
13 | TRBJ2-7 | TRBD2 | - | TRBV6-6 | CASSWTSGYEQYF | TGTGCCAGCAGTTGGACTAGCGGCTACGAGCAGTACTTC
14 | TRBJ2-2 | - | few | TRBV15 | CATSRVLNTGELFF | TGTGCCACCAGCAGAGTCTTAAACACCGGGGAGCTGTTTTTT
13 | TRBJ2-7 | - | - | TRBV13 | CASSLDLRSEQYF | TGTGCCAGCAGCTTAGACCTTAGGAGCGAGCAGTACTTC
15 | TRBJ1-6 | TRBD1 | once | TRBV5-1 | CASKSGQGGNSPLHF | TGCGCCAGCAAGTCTGGACAGGGGGGAAATTCACCCCTCCACTTT
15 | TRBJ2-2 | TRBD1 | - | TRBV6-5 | CASSSGQGRPGELFF | TGTGCCAGCAGTTCGGGACAGGGCCGCCCCGGGGAGCTGTTTTTT
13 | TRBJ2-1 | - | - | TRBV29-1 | CSVDPGLYNEQFF | TGCAGCGTTGATCCAGGACTATACAATGAGCAGTTCTTC
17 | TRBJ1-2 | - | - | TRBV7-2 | CASSLFTGLNLNYGYTF | TGTGCCAGCAGCTTATTTACAGGGCTCAACCTAAACTATGGCTACACCTTC
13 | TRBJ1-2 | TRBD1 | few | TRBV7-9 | CASSGTGGEGYTF | TGTGCCAGCAGCGGGACAGGGGGCGAGGGCTACACCTTC
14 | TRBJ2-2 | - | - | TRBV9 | CASSVSENTGELFF | TGTGCCAGCAGCGTTAGCGAGAACACCGGGGAGCTGTTTTTT